In its sample, the clone carrying this T cell receptor (beta chain) was seen a few times. TCRdb called the 5' RACE reads again in MiXCR, with one record for every CDR3 protein. Of 450,000 to 650,000 distinct CDR3 sequences in the sample, less than 15% were seen once. This entry comes from a study of T cells after yellow fever vaccination. CDR1 SGHTA and CDR2 FQGNSA come from the germline V gene. The germline V and J ends were trimmed by 0 bases and 3 bases, with 9 bases remaining between them. The CDR3 loop spans 14 amino acids. The rearrangement uses TRBV7-2 and TRBJ2-7; D not certain. The origin of this receptor is a man aged 30 to 39 who received the YFV17D yellow fever vaccine. The input for sequencing was PBMCs, taken on the day of the yellow fever booster vaccination. The CDR3 sequence: CASSLASGFYEQYF. DNA for the CDR3: TGTGCCAGCAGCTTAGCGTCGGGTTTCTACGAGCAGTACTTC.